A single sample is the source of the 22 T cell receptor beta chains below, sequenced in a study of OX40 agonist ivuxolimab in advanced cancers. Assay: immunoSEQ multiplex PCR; the TCRdb copy retains only in-frame clones and omits some. The data show roughly 53,000 clones, more than 70% seen once. Sequenced here: CD4+ or CD8+ T cells sorted from blood, sampled in a trial of the OX40 agonist ivuxolimab. The source is an adult with an advanced solid tumor such as melanoma, head and neck, liver or kidney cancer.

The J gene is TRBJ1-2, the V gene TRBV5-1; tentative D call: TRBD1 (6 bases). Trimming took 2 bases from V and 7 from J, leaving 15 bases between them. CDR3 length: 14 amino acids. The germline V gene has CDR1 SGHRS and CDR2 YFSETQ. The CDR3 DNA follows: TGCGCCAGCAGCTTATCGGACAGTGTTGGTGGCTACACCTTC. Its protein product is CASSLSDSVGGYTF.

V is TRBV30 and J is TRBJ2-5; D may be TRBD2 (5 bases). There are 12 residues in the CDR3. Germline-derived CDR1 and CDR2 are GTSNPN and SVGIG (reference sequence). The V end lost 2 bases, the J end lost 5 bases, and 9 bases lay between the germline ends. The CDR3 loop reads CAWSFRGETQYF. For the CDR3, the DNA is TGTGCCTGGAGTTTCCGCGGGGAGACCCAGTACTTC.

This clone came up a few times. The V call is TRBV2, the J call TRBJ1-3; D is ambiguous. The V end lost 6 bases, the J end lost 0 bases, and 15 bases lay between the germline ends. Germline loops: CDR1 SNHLY, CDR2 FYNNEI. This CDR3 is 16 amino acids long. The CDR3 nucleotides read TGTGCCAGCAGGGCCGGGCAGGCCAACTCTGGAAACACCATATATTTT. Its protein product is CASRAGQANSGNTIYF.

The chain is built from TRBV10-1 and TRBJ2-5, with TRBD1 matching over 10 bases. Germline V gives CDR1 WNHNN, CDR2 SYGVQD (reference sequence). This CDR3 region has 16 residues. Trimming cost V 2 bases and J 4 bases; bases outside gene matches: 7. CDR3 residues: CASSEGRTGGVETQYF. CDR3 DNA: TGCGCCAGCAGTGAGGGTCGGACAGGGGGTGTAGAGACCCAGTACTTC.

This rearrangement joins TRBV5-1 to TRBJ2-1, with 9 bases lining up with TRBD2. The CDR3 covers 16 residues. The junction had 14 bases not matched to a gene; V was cut back by 4 bases and J by 9 bases. Germline values: CDR1 SGHRS, CDR2 YFSETQ. CDR3 loop: CASSLAASGTFGEQFF. For the CDR3, the DNA is TGCGCCAGCAGCCTAGCGGCTAGCGGGACTTTCGGTGAGCAGTTCTTC.

The rearrangement links TRBV7-2 to TRBJ1-1, with 8 bases matching TRBD1. Looked up from germline, CDR1 is SGHTA and CDR2 is FQGNSA. The trim removed 5 bases at V and 0 bases at J, leaving 11 bases unmatched. This CDR3 region has 17 residues. The CDR3 nucleotides read TGTGCCAGCAGCCCCCGCGGGACAGGCGAAGTGAACACTGAAGCTTTCTTT. Translating it yields CASSPRGTGEVNTEAFF.

V usage is TRBV27 and J usage is TRBJ2-4; 10 bases are a match to TRBD1. Germline V lookup: CDR1 MNHEY, CDR2 SMNVEV (reference sequence). The CDR3 consists of 16 residues. With V trimmed by 4 bases and J by 3 bases, 6 bases remained unmatched. The CDR3 region is CASSSWTGGDKNIQYF. CDR3 nucleotides: TGTGCCAGCAGTTCTTGGACAGGGGGGGACAAAAACATTCAGTACTTC.

The gene calls are TRBV29-1 and TRBJ2-3; D ambiguous. Germline CDR1 is SQVTM and CDR2 is ANQGSEA. The V and J ends lost 3 bases and 6 bases respectively, with 16 bases between them. CDR3 size: 14 residues. In DNA form, the CDR3 reads TGCAGCGTTGATCTTAGTTGGGGTGGGGATACGCAGTATTTT. It is translated as CSVDLSWGGDTQYF.

The J gene is TRBJ1-2, the V gene TRBV6-6, with a possible D match to TRBD1 (5 bases). The CDR3 runs 13 residues. Trimming took 7 bases from V and 8 from J, leaving 17 bases between them. The germline V gene encodes CDR1 MNHNY and CDR2 SVGAGI (reference sequence). The CDR3 nucleotides read TGTGCCAGCACCCCCACGGAGGGGCAAGGCTACACCTTC. This sequence encodes CASTPTEGQGYTF.

This clone is a singleton in its sample. V and J are TRBV11-2 and TRBJ2-7; a possible D gene is TRBD1 (6 bases). There are 14 residues in the CDR3. The germline V gene encodes CDR1 SGHAT and CDR2 FQNNGV. V shed 1 base and J shed 1 base, with 8 bases lying between them. In nucleotides, the CDR3 is TGTGCCAGCAGCTTAGGGGGGCAGTCCTACGAGCAGTACTTC. Its translation is CASSLGGQSYEQYF.

V and J are TRBV5-5 and TRBJ1-5; 8 positions match TRBD1. The CDR3 covers 15 residues. In germline, CDR1 is SGHKS, CDR2 YYEKEE (reference sequence). Unmatched junction bases numbered 6, after V lost 0 bases and J lost 7 bases. The CDR3 loop reads CASSLGGTGLQPQHF. As DNA, the CDR3 is TGTGCCAGCAGCTTGGGAGGGACAGGTCTCCAGCCCCAGCATTTT.

The chain couples TRBV5-8 to TRBJ2-1; 13 bases align to TRBD2. Germline values: CDR1 SGHTS, CDR2 YDEGEE. The CDR3 loop spans 17 amino acids. Trimming took 4 bases from V and 3 from J; bases not matched to a gene: 7. CDR3 sequence: CASSPKGTSGIYNEQFF. The DNA of the CDR3 is TGTGCCAGCAGCCCTAAGGGGACTAGCGGGATCTACAATGAGCAGTTCTTC.

This clone was seen just once. The V and J genes are TRBV5-5 and TRBJ2-3; 15 bases are shared with TRBD2. Germline loops: CDR1 SGHKS, CDR2 YYEKEE (reference sequence). The CDR3 loop spans 19 amino acids. The V gene end was trimmed by 1 base and the J gene end by 4 bases; junction bases not matched to a gene: 10. CDR3 bases: TGTGCCAGCAGCTTGCCAAGGACTAGCGGGAGGGCCATGTCAGATACGCAGTATTTT. Amino acid sequence: CASSLPRTSGRAMSDTQYF.

The chain uses TRBV28 and TRBJ1-4; possible D gene TRBD1, 5 bases. The CDR3 length is 15 residues. V was cut by 10 bases and J by 4 bases, with 19 bases left in between. CDR1 and CDR2 from the germline V gene are MDHEN and SYDVKM. As DNA, the CDR3 is TGTGCCACCCTGGGGCCGGGGCAGGATAATGAAAAACTGTTTTTT. It yields the protein CATLGPGQDNEKLFF.

The V call is TRBV7-3, the J call TRBJ2-1; D is possibly TRBD1 or TRBD2 (6 bases each). The ends were cut back, 6 bases at V and 4 bases at J, with 19 bases in the middle. The CDR3 runs 16 residues. Germline V gene sequence: CDR1 SGHTA, CDR2 FQGTGA. In DNA, the CDR3 is TGTGCCAGCAGTTCCAATAAGGGGGGCGCATACAATGAGCAGTTCTTC. It is translated as CASSSNKGGAYNEQFF.

This clone is a singleton in its sample. The V gene is TRBV2, the J gene TRBJ1-6; 10 nucleotides align to TRBD1. With 6 bases clipped from V and 10 bases from J, the junction kept 9 bases outside the gene matches. Per germline, CDR1 SNHLY and CDR2 FYNNEI. CDR3 length: 15 residues. The CDR3 DNA reads TGTGCCAGCAGACAAGGACAGGGGGGCATCTCACCCCTCCACTTT. This encodes CASRQGQGGISPLHF.

The chain employs TRBV5-4 and TRBJ2-5, with D perhaps assigned TRBD1 or TRBD2 (5 bases each). The V gene's germline CDR1 is SGHNT and CDR2 YYREEE (reference sequence). Trimming stripped 4 bases from V and 4 bases from J, with 8 bases between. CDR3 length: 12 amino acids. CDR3 DNA: TGTGCCAGCAGCGGGGACCGAGAGACCCAGTACTTC. Its protein is CASSGDRETQYF.

V is TRBV7-2 and J is TRBJ2-5, with D possibly TRBD2 on 6 matching bases. The CDR3 covers 14 residues. V was clipped by 5 bases and J by 5 bases, with 15 bases between them. Looked up from germline, CDR1 is SGHTA and CDR2 is FQGNSA. DNA for the CDR3: TGTGCCAGCAGCCCCCCGGGGGTTGGGGAGACCCAGTACTTC. It encodes CASSPPGVGETQYF.

This sequence joins TRBV5-1 and TRBJ1-3; D is undetermined. Germline V gene lookup returns CDR1 SGHRS and CDR2 YFSETQ. The CDR3 consists of 15 residues. V gave up 4 bases and J gave up 4 bases, with 15 bases separating them. CDR3 loop: CASSRDAGLGNTIYF. The CDR3 region has the DNA TGCGCCAGCAGCCGGGATGCGGGGTTAGGAAACACCATATATTTT.

The chain employs TRBV5-1 and TRBJ2-2; D possibly corresponds to TRBD1 (6 bases). V gave up 5 bases and J gave up 3 bases, with 14 bases separating them. Germline CDR1 and CDR2: SGHRS and YFSETQ. The CDR3 consists of 15 residues. The CDR3: CASSCTGNHTGELFF. The CDR3 nucleotides read TGCGCCAGCAGTTGTACAGGGAACCACACCGGGGAGCTGTTTTTT.

The gene calls are TRBV27 and TRBJ1-4, with 8 positions matching TRBD1. Unmatched junction bases numbered 6, after V lost 6 bases and J lost 6 bases. The V gene's germline CDR1 is MNHEY and CDR2 SMNVEV (reference sequence). The CDR3 is 14 amino acids. CDR3 nucleotide sequence: TGTGCCAGCAGCGGGGACAGGTTCTATGAAAAACTGTTTTTT. Translation: CASSGDRFYEKLFF. Supplemented by reference TRBV27 and TRBJ1-4, the full variable domain reads EAQVTQNPRYLITVTGKKLTVTCSQNMNHEYMSWYRQDPGLGLRQIYYSMNVEVTDKGDVPEGYKVSRKEKRNFPLILESPSPNQTSLYFCASSGDRFYEKLFFGSGTQLSVL.

The CDR3 region is CAWSLQGTYGYTF. The CDR3 nucleotides read TGTGCCTGGAGTCTACAGGGTACCTATGGCTACACCTTC. The chain has TRBV30 and TRBJ1-2; tentatively, D is TRBD1 (6 bases). Trimming stripped 2 bases from V and 4 bases from J, with 11 bases between. From germline, CDR1 is GTSNPN and CDR2 SVGIG (reference sequence). There are 13 residues in the CDR3.